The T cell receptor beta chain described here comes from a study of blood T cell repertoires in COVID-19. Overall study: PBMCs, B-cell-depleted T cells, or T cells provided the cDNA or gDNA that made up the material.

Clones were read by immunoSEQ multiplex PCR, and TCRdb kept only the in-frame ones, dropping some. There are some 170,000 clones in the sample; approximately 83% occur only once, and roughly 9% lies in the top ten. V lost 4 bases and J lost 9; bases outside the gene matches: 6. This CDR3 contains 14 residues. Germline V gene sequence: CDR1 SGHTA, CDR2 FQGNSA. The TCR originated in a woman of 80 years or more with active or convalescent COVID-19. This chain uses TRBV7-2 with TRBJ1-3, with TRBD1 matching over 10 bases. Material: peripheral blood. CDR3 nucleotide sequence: TGTGCCAGCAGCTCAGCGGGACAGGGGCGCACCATATATTTT. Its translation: CASSSAGQGRTIYF. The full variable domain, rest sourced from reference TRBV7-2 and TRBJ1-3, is GAGVSQSPSNKVTEKGKDVELRCDPISGHTALYWYRQSLGQGLEFLIYFQGNSAPDKSGLPSDRFSAERTGGSVSTLTIQRTQQEDSAVYLCASSSAGQGRTIYFGEGSWLTVV.